This record concerns one T cell receptor beta chain sequence. In the study's own analysis: By means of reference gene primer amplification, nucleated cell counts were estimated. Profiling relied on immunoSEQ multiplex PCR, and the TCRdb table lists in-frame clones only, not all of them. V and J calls and clone size are copied from that table; D and trimming were computed from the DNA. The sample lists fewer than 250,000 clones, around 84% occurring once. There are 15 residues in the CDR3. V was pared by 0 bases and J by 4 bases, with 13 bases between. From germline, CDR1 is SGHNT and CDR2 YYREEE (reference sequence). The data are from a study of blood T cell repertoires in COVID-19. For the study at large: Acute and convalescent COVID-19 specimens originated in the United States, Italy and Spain. PBMCs, B-cell-depleted T cells, or T cells were the source of the cDNA or gDNA that made up the material.

Material for sequencing was peripheral blood. V gene TRBV5-4 combines with J gene TRBJ1-1; D is unresolved. The clonotype comes from a man aged 40-50 years with acute or convalescent COVID-19. In DNA form, the CDR3 reads TGTGCCAGCAGCTTGGGAGCTGGGGAGGTCACTGAAGCTTTCTTT. Translating gives CASSLGAGEVTEAFF.